The entry that follows covers one T cell receptor (beta chain) sequence. TCRdb ran MiXCR on the PCR reads and lists one entry per CDR3 protein. The sample has about 85,000 distinct CDR3 sequences, about 52% seen once. The sample comes from a study of CDR3 diversity in severe acne. V shed 3 bases, J shed 9 bases, and the junction held 13 bases outside the gene matches. The CDR3 is made up of 15 amino acids. CDR1 is KGHSH, CDR2 LQKENI, per germline. The sample consisted of blood. The TCR originated in a male donor in good health, serving as a control. J is TRBJ2-5 and V is TRBV18, with TRBD1 matching over 7 bases. The CDR3: CASSPPGTANQPQYF. CDR3 in DNA: TGTGCCAGCTCACCCCCCGGGACAGCCAATCAGCCCCAGTACTTC.